These 5 T cell receptor beta chains were all obtained from the same sample, sequenced in a study of CD8+CD57+ T cells in acquired aplastic anemia. Researchers used genomic DNA as the template to profile TCR beta VDJ and CDR3. MiXCR, run by TCRdb on the reads, gives a single entry per CDR3 protein. The data show about 270,000 distinct CDR3 sequences, with 65% to 90% seen just once and roughly 42% held by the top ten. All patients picked for sequencing had shown, by flow cytometry, an expansion of CD8+CD57+ cells. The sequencing sample was made of sorted CD4+, CD8+, or CD8+CD57+ T cells (not recorded which) from PBMCs. Receptors were obtained from a human donor with aplastic anemia.

The chain carries TRBV24-1 and TRBJ1-1, with D unclear. V dropped 7 bases and J dropped 1 base, with 9 bases sitting between them. Germline CDR1 KGHDR, CDR2 SFDVKD. This CDR3 is built from 13 residues. Here the CDR3 reads CATRPLGNTEAFF. CDR3 DNA: TGTGCCACCAGGCCACTCGGGAACACTGAAGCTTTCTTT.

Points on this clonotype: No conserved phenylalanine or tryptophan ends this CDR3, so it is likely a read error. This chain uses TRBV7-9 with TRBJ2-3, with D possibly called TRBD1 or TRBD2 (5 bases each). Germline CDR1 is SEHNR and CDR2 is FQNEAQ (reference sequence). The V end lost 8 bases, the J end lost 3 bases, and 12 bases lay between the germline ends. The CDR3 runs to 13 residues. The CDR3 protein is CASGDEGTDTQYL. The CDR3 coding sequence is TGTGCCAGCGGGGACGAAGGAACAGATACGCAGTATTTG.

This clonotype has a single count. The chain combines TRBV14 with TRBJ1-6; D is undetermined. V lost 5 bases and J lost 14, with 13 bases in between. Germline V gene data show CDR1 as SGHDN and CDR2 as FVKESK. This CDR3 region has 12 residues. The CDR3 loop reads CASSGGGWTLHF. As DNA, the CDR3 is TGTGCCAGCAGCGGAGGAGGCTGGACCCTCCACTTT.

Concerning this clonotype: At one end, the junction sequence differs from germline, possibly due to a read error. The chain uses TRBV7-6 and TRBJ2-7; 7 bases align to TRBD2. This CDR3 region has 14 residues. Germline values: CDR1 SGHVS, CDR2 FNYEAQ. In DNA, the CDR3 is TGTGCCAGCACCCTCCGGGGGGTCCCCTCTGGGGCCAACTTC. Translation: CASTLRGVPSGANF.

This clonotype was observed a few times. A much more abundant neighbour one base away suggests this may be a read error. The rearrangement links TRBV6-2 or TRBV6-3 to TRBJ2-7, with D possibly being TRBD1 (6 bases). V was shortened by 7 bases and J by 7 bases, with 17 bases between the two germline ends. This CDR3 contains 13 residues. The germline V gene has CDR1 MNHEY and CDR2 SVGEGT. This CDR3 is CASTGAGDNEQYF. The DNA of the CDR3 is TGTGCCAGCACCGGGGCCGGGGACAATGAGCAGTACTTC.